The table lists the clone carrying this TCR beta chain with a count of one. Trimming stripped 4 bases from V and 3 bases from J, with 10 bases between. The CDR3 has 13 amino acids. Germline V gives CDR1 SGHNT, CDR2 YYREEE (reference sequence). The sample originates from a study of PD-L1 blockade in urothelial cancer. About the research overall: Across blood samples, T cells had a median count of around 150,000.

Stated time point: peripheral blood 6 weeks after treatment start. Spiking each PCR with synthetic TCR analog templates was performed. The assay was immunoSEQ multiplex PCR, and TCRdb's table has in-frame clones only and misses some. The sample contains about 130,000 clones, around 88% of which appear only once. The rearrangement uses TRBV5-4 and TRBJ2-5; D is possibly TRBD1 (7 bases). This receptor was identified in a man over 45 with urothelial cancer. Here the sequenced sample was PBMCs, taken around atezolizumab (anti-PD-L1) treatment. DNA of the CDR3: TGTGCCAGCAGCGGGGGGACAGAAGAGACCCAGTACTTC. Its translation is CASSGGTEETQYF.